Listed below are T cell receptor beta chains from one sample, sequenced in a study of blood T cell repertoires in COVID-19. The assay was immunoSEQ multiplex PCR, and TCRdb's table has in-frame clones only and misses some. The sample holds approximately 140,000 clones, approximately 88% seen once. The sequenced sample consisted of peripheral blood. The source is a man in his 60s with active or convalescent COVID-19. Both conserved end residues are part of each CDR3. Each record gives: V gene, D gene, clone size, J gene, CDR3 DNA, CDR3 protein. D genes are given only for firm matches. Part of the rows lack a size; the others show once, few, many or a class for expanded clones.

V gene: TRBV15; D gene: TRBD1; clone size: NA; J gene: TRBJ1-1; CDR3 DNA: TGTGCCACCAGCAGAGATCGAAACGAGGGACGGACAGGCGGCACTGAAGCTTTCTTT; CDR3 protein: CATSRDRNEGRTGGTEAFF
V gene: TRBV6-5; D gene: TRBD1; clone size: NA; J gene: TRBJ1-2; CDR3 DNA: TGTGCCAGCAGGACAGGGGCAGGATATGGCTACACCTTC; CDR3 protein: CASRTGAGYGYTF
V gene: TRBV10-1; D gene: NA; clone size: once; J gene: TRBJ2-3; CDR3 DNA: TGCGCCAGCAGTGTGGGCGTCGGAGATACGCAGTATTTT; CDR3 protein: CASSVGVGDTQYF
V gene: TRBV2; D gene: NA; clone size: NA; J gene: TRBJ2-7; CDR3 DNA: TGTGCCAGCAGTGCACAGGGTTACGAGCAGTACTTC; CDR3 protein: CASSAQGYEQYF
V gene: TRBV6-1; D gene: TRBD2; clone size: NA; J gene: TRBJ2-3; CDR3 DNA: TGTGCCAGCAGGGAAGGGTGGCTAGCGGGCGCAGTACCATCATCAGATACGCAGTATTTT; CDR3 protein: CASREGWLAGAVPSSDTQYF
V gene: TRBV6-2/TRBV6-3; D gene: NA; clone size: NA; J gene: TRBJ1-1; CDR3 DNA: TGTGCCAGCAGTATGGACAGTTACACTGAAGCTTTCTTT; CDR3 protein: CASSMDSYTEAFF
V gene: TRBV6-5; D gene: TRBD1; clone size: NA; J gene: TRBJ1-2; CDR3 DNA: TGTGCCAGCAGGGCCGGGACAGGCCGCGGCTACACCTTC; CDR3 protein: CASRAGTGRGYTF
V gene: TRBV9; D gene: NA; clone size: NA; J gene: TRBJ2-2; CDR3 DNA: TGTGCCAGCAGCGTGGGGAGACAGAACACCGGGGAGCTGTTTTTT; CDR3 protein: CASSVGRQNTGELFF
V gene: TRBV18; D gene: NA; clone size: NA; J gene: TRBJ1-4; CDR3 DNA: TGTGCCAGCTCACTAGGACAGCCCCTATTCTCAACTAATGAAAAACTGTTTTTT; CDR3 protein: CASSLGQPLFSTNEKLFF
V gene: TRBV4-2; D gene: TRBD2; clone size: NA; J gene: TRBJ2-7; CDR3 DNA: TGTGCCAGCAGCCAAGTGTCTAGCGGATCCTTAACCTACGAGCAGTACTTC; CDR3 protein: CASSQVSSGSLTYEQYF
V gene: TRBV5-6; D gene: NA; clone size: NA; J gene: TRBJ2-3; CDR3 DNA: TGTGCCAGCAGCAGGAACCCCAGCGGGCGTAGCACAGATACGCAGTATTTT; CDR3 protein: CASSRNPSGRSTDTQYF
V gene: TRBV4-2; D gene: TRBD2; clone size: few; J gene: TRBJ2-1; CDR3 DNA: TGTGCCAGCAGCCCACTAGCGGGAGGTTATGAGCAGTTCTTC; CDR3 protein: CASSPLAGGYEQFF
V gene: TRBV6-4; D gene: NA; clone size: NA; J gene: TRBJ2-1; CDR3 DNA: TGTGCCAGCAGTGCCGGGGGTTCCTACAATGAGCAGTTCTTC; CDR3 protein: CASSAGGSYNEQFF
V gene: TRBV20-1; D gene: TRBD2; clone size: NA; J gene: TRBJ2-3; CDR3 DNA: TGCAGTGCTAGTGGGACTAGCGGGAGGGCCAAAGATACGCAGTATTTT; CDR3 protein: CSASGTSGRAKDTQYF
V gene: TRBV7-9; D gene: NA; clone size: NA; J gene: TRBJ1-5; CDR3 DNA: TGTGCCAGCAGCTTCTCAGGGTTCCAGCCCCAGCATTTT; CDR3 protein: CASSFSGFQPQHF
V gene: TRBV18; D gene: NA; clone size: many; J gene: TRBJ2-7; CDR3 DNA: TGTGCCAGCTCACCGCCACAGAGGGCCTACGAGCAGTACTTC; CDR3 protein: CASSPPQRAYEQYF
V gene: TRBV5-1; D gene: TRBD1; clone size: few; J gene: TRBJ1-2; CDR3 DNA: TGCGCCAGCAGCTTGGAACCGGGACAGTCCCCCTATGGCTACACCTTC; CDR3 protein: CASSLEPGQSPYGYTF
V gene: TRBV2; D gene: NA; clone size: NA; J gene: TRBJ1-3; CDR3 DNA: TGTGCCAGCAGCGGTACTGGAAACACCATATATTTT; CDR3 protein: CASSGTGNTIYF
V gene: TRBV7-9; D gene: NA; clone size: NA; J gene: TRBJ2-1; CDR3 DNA: TGTGCCAGCAGCTTAGCCGGAGGCGATGAGCAGTTCTTC; CDR3 protein: CASSLAGGDEQFF
V gene: TRBV28; D gene: NA; clone size: NA; J gene: TRBJ2-7; CDR3 DNA: TGTGCCAGTAGTCCTTACAGACAGGCCTCCTACGAGCAGTACTTC; CDR3 protein: CASSPYRQASYEQYF
V gene: TRBV6-5; D gene: NA; clone size: NA; J gene: TRBJ1-5; CDR3 DNA: TGTGCCAGCAGTTCCCCAAATCAGCCCCAGCATTTT; CDR3 protein: CASSSPNQPQHF
V gene: TRBV11-2; D gene: NA; clone size: NA; J gene: TRBJ2-7; CDR3 DNA: TGTGCCAGCAGCCTCGGGACTGACTACTACGAGCAGTACTTC; CDR3 protein: CASSLGTDYYEQYF
V gene: TRBV29-1; D gene: NA; clone size: NA; J gene: TRBJ1-2; CDR3 DNA: TGCAGCGTTGCGGTCCCGTCCTCTAACTATGGCTACACCTTC; CDR3 protein: CSVAVPSSNYGYTF
V gene: TRBV6-5; D gene: NA; clone size: NA; J gene: TRBJ2-2; CDR3 DNA: TGTGCCAGCAGCCTTATGGACAGGAACACCGGGGAGCTGTTTTTT; CDR3 protein: CASSLMDRNTGELFF
V gene: TRBV19; D gene: TRBD1; clone size: NA; J gene: TRBJ1-5; CDR3 DNA: TGTGCCAGTAGTACCACAGGGGAACAGCCCCAGCATTTT; CDR3 protein: CASSTTGEQPQHF
V gene: TRBV29-1; D gene: NA; clone size: NA; J gene: TRBJ1-4; CDR3 DNA: TGCAGCAACCGGGGGGCTAATGAAAAACTGTTTTTT; CDR3 protein: CSNRGANEKLFF
V gene: TRBV11-2; D gene: TRBD2; clone size: NA; J gene: TRBJ2-1; CDR3 DNA: TGTGCCAGCAGCTTTTTCGGGACTAGCAATGAGCAGTTCTTC; CDR3 protein: CASSFFGTSNEQFF
V gene: TRBV6-6; D gene: NA; clone size: NA; J gene: TRBJ1-1; CDR3 DNA: TGTGCCAGCAGTTTAGTCCCAGGGGTCTTAGGCACTGAAGCTTTCTTT; CDR3 protein: CASSLVPGVLGTEAFF
V gene: TRBV5-4; D gene: NA; clone size: NA; J gene: TRBJ2-4; CDR3 DNA: TGTGCCAGCAGCTTGAGTATAGCGGAAAACATTCAGTACTTC; CDR3 protein: CASSLSIAENIQYF
V gene: TRBV5-1; D gene: TRBD1; clone size: NA; J gene: TRBJ1-6; CDR3 DNA: TGCGCCAGCAGCTCCAAACAGGGGTGGAATTCACCCCTCCACTTT; CDR3 protein: CASSSKQGWNSPLHF
V gene: TRBV29-1; D gene: NA; clone size: NA; J gene: TRBJ2-3; CDR3 DNA: TGCAGCGGGCGCGGCGACAGGGTGAGACTAGATGGAAGAGATACGCAGTATTTT; CDR3 protein: CSGRGDRVRLDGRDTQYF
V gene: TRBV2; D gene: NA; clone size: NA; J gene: TRBJ2-4; CDR3 DNA: TGTGCCAGCAGTGAAGAGGGAGTAGCCAAAAACATTCAGTACTTC; CDR3 protein: CASSEEGVAKNIQYF
V gene: TRBV28; D gene: NA; clone size: NA; J gene: TRBJ2-5; CDR3 DNA: TGTGCCAGCAGTTTATATCCAGGGCGGGGAGAGACCCAGTACTTC; CDR3 protein: CASSLYPGRGETQYF
V gene: TRBV5-4; D gene: NA; clone size: NA; J gene: TRBJ1-4; CDR3 DNA: TGTGCCAGCAGCTTGGACAGAGGAGGTGAAAAACTGTTTTTT; CDR3 protein: CASSLDRGGEKLFF
V gene: TRBV7-6; D gene: TRBD2; clone size: NA; J gene: TRBJ2-7; CDR3 DNA: TGTGCCAGCAGCTTAGCTGGTAGCGGGAGGTTAGGCGAGCAGTACTTC; CDR3 protein: CASSLAGSGRLGEQYF
V gene: TRBV10-3; D gene: TRBD2; clone size: NA; J gene: TRBJ2-5; CDR3 DNA: TGTGCCATCAGTGAGGCTAGCGGGAGGGAAGAGACCCAGTACTTC; CDR3 protein: CAISEASGREETQYF
V gene: TRBV6-6; D gene: TRBD1; clone size: NA; J gene: TRBJ1-1; CDR3 DNA: TGTGCCAGCAGTTCAGGGGGCGAAGCTTTCTTT; CDR3 protein: CASSSGGEAFF
V gene: TRBV7-2; D gene: NA; clone size: NA; J gene: TRBJ1-2; CDR3 DNA: TGTGCCAGCAGCTTAGGGTGGACAAATGGCTACACCTTC; CDR3 protein: CASSLGWTNGYTF
V gene: TRBV3-1/TRBV3-2; D gene: NA; clone size: NA; J gene: TRBJ2-6; CDR3 DNA: TGTGCCAGCACCCCAGGGTTCTCTGGGGCCAACGTCCTGACTTTC; CDR3 protein: CASTPGFSGANVLTF
V gene: TRBV7-8; D gene: TRBD2; clone size: NA; J gene: TRBJ2-2; CDR3 DNA: TGTGCCAGCAGCTTAGTCGGGGCTAGCGGCACCGGGGAGCTGTTTTTT; CDR3 protein: CASSLVGASGTGELFF